The 3 T cell receptor beta chains below all came from one sample that was sequenced in a study of cytomegalovirus exposure and HLA in healthy donors. PCR primers comprised 60 Vbeta and 13 Jbeta primers. The assay was immunoSEQ multiplex PCR, and TCRdb's table has in-frame clones only and misses some. The repertoire includes roughly 150,000 clones, roughly 72% of them detected once, and roughly 1.6% sits in the top ten. Sequenced sample: PBMCs. These receptor sequences come from a man aged 40-55 years in good health and CMV-seronegative.

V is TRBV5-5 and J is TRBJ1-6; a weak D match, TRBD1 (5 bases). This CDR3 contains 16 residues. Trimming cost V 1 base and J 9 bases, with 17 bases left between them. CDR1 is SGHKS, CDR2 YYEKEE, per germline (reference sequence). As DNA, the CDR3 is TGTGCCAGCAGCTTGTTGGCTCCCAGGGAGGGTTCACCCCTCCACTTT. It encodes CASSLLAPREGSPLHF.

V and J are TRBV5-1 and TRBJ2-2; TRBD1 aligns across 7 bases. Trimming at V came to 0 bases and at J to 7 bases, leaving 9 bases not matched to a gene. Germline CDR1 reads SGHRS; CDR2 reads YFSETQ. This CDR3 has 16 residues. The CDR3 DNA is TGCGCCAGCAGCTTGGAGGGGGCCGATGGTGGCGGGGAGCTGTTTTTT. This encodes CASSLEGADGGGELFF.

The CDR3 region has the DNA TGCAGCGTCTTGGGACAGGGAAACGGCTACACCTTC. Translating gives CSVLGQGNGYTF. The chain links TRBV29-1 to TRBJ1-2; 9 nucleotides line up with TRBD1. Germline trimming cut 6 bases from V and 8 bases from J; bases unmatched to any gene: 7. The germline gives CDR1 SQVTM, CDR2 ANQGSEA. The CDR3 has 12 amino acids.